This entry features one T cell receptor beta chain sequence. The data derive from a study of blood T cell repertoires in COVID-19. Assay: immunoSEQ multiplex PCR; the TCRdb copy retains only in-frame clones and omits some. The data contain more than 200,000 clones, around 87% of them singletons. The V end lost 7 bases, the J end lost 0 bases, and 10 bases lay between the germline ends. Germline loops: CDR1 LNHDA, CDR2 SQIVND (reference sequence). The CDR3 spans 13 residues. Sequenced material: peripheral blood. The sequence came from a woman aged 55-69 years with COVID-19, enrolled during active disease. V gene TRBV19 combines with J gene TRBJ2-7, with D possibly being TRBD2 (6 bases). CDR3 loop: CASNPGLSYEQYF. The CDR3 DNA is TGTGCCAGTAATCCGGGACTCTCCTACGAGCAGTACTTC.